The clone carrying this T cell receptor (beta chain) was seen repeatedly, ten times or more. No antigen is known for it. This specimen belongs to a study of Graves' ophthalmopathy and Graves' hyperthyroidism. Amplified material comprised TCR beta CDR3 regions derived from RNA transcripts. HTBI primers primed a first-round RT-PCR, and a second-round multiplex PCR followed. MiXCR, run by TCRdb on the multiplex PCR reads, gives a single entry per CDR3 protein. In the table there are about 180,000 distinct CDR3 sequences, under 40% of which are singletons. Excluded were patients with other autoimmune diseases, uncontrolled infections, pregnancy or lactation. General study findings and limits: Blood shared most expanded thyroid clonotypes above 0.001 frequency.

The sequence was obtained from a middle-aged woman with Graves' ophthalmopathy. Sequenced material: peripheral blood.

The CDR3 bases are TGTGCCAGCAGCTTATCCGGAGGGTATGGCTACACCTTC. It translates to CASSLSGGYGYTF. The chain employs TRBV7-2 and TRBJ1-2, with D uncertain. This CDR3 is built from 13 residues. Looked up from germline, CDR1 is SGHTA and CDR2 is FQGNSA. V was trimmed by 2 bases and J by 5 bases, leaving 9 bases between them.